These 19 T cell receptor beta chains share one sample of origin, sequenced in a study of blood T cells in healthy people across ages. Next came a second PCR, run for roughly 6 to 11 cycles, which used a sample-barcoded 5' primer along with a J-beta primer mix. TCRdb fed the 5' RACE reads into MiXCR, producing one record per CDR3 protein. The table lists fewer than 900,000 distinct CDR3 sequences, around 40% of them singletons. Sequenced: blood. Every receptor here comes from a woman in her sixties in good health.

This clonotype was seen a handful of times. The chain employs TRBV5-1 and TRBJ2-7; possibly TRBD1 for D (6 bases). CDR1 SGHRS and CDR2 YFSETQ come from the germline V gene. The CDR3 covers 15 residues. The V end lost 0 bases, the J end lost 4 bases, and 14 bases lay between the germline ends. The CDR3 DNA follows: TGCGCCAGCAGCTTGGAGTCAGGGGAAAGGTACGAGCAGTACTTC. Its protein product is CASSLESGERYEQYF.

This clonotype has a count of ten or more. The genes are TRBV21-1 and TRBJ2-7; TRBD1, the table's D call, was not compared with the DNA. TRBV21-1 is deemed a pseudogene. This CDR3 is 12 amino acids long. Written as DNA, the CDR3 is TGTGCCATTGAGGGACAGGGGTACGAGCAGTACTTC. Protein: CAIEGQGYEQYF.

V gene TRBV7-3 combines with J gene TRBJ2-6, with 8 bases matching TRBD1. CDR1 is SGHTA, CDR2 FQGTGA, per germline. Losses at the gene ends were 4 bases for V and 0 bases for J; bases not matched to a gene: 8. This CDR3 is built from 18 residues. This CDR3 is CASSYSGTGYSGANVLTF. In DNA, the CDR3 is TGTGCCAGCAGCTACTCCGGGACAGGTTACTCTGGGGCCAACGTCCTGACTTTC.

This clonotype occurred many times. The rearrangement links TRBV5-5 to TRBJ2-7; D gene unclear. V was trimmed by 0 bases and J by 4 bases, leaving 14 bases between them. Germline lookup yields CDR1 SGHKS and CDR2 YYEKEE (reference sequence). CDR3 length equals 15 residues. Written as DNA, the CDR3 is TGTGCCAGCAGCTTGGGGTTGATAGAAGGGTACGAGCAGTACTTC. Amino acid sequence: CASSLGLIEGYEQYF.

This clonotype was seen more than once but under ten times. CDR3 DNA: TGTGCCAGCAGCTTCAGGACAGGGGGACGGGTGATACGGTACGAGACCCAGTACTTC. It encodes CASSFRTGGRVIRYETQYF. J is TRBJ2-7 and V is TRBV7-9, with 10 bases matching TRBD1. The last part of the DNA fits TRBJ2-5 better; the J call may be wrong. Germline V CDR1 and CDR2: SEHNR, FQNEAQ (reference sequence). There are 19 residues in the CDR3.

For the CDR3, the DNA is TGTGCCAGCAGTCCTGAGGGACAGGGGGCGGGAGAGCAGTACTTC. It translates to CASSPEGQGAGEQYF. This chain links TRBV27 with TRBJ2-5; 12 nucleotides align to TRBD1. CDR1 is MNHEY and CDR2 is SMNVEV in the germline V gene (reference sequence). J was trimmed by 11 bases and V by 5 bases; bases with no gene match: 12. The CDR3 has 15 residues.

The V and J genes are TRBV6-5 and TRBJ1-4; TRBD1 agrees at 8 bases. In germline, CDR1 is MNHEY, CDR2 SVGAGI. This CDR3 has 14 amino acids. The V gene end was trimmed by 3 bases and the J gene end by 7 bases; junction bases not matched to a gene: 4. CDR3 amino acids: CASSYSGGFEKLFF. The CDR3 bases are TGTGCCAGCAGTTATTCAGGGGGCTTTGAAAAACTGTTTTTT.

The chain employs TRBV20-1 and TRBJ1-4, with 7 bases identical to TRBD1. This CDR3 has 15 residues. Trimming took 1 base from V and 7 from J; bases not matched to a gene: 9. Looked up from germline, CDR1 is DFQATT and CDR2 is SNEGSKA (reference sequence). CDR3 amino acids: CSARGPGGLGEKLFF. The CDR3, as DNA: TGCAGTGCTAGAGGGCCAGGGGGACTTGGTGAAAAACTGTTTTTT.

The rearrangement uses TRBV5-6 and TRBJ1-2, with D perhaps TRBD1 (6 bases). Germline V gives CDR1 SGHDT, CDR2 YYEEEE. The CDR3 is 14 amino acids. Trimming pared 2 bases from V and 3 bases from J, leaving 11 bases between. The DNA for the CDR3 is TGTGCCAGCAGCTTCGGGACAAACGACTATGGCTACACCTTC. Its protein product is CASSFGTNDYGYTF.

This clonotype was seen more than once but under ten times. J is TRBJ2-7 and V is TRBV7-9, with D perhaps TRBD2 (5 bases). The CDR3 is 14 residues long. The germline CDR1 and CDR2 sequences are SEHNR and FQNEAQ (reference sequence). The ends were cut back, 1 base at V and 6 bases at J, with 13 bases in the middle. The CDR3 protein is CASSLVSGEGEQYF. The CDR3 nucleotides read TGTGCCAGCAGCTTAGTATCGGGTGAGGGCGAGCAGTACTTC.

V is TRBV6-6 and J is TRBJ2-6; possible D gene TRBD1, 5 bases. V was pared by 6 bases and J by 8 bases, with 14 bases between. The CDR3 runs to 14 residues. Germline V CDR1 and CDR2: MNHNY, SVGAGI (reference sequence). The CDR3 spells CASSGWGLTNVLTF. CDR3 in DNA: TGTGCCAGCAGCGGGTGGGGCCTGACCAACGTCCTGACTTTC.

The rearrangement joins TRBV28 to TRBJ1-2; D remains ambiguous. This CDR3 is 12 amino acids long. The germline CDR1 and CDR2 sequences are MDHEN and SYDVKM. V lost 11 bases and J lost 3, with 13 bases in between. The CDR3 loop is CAVRVGDYGYTF. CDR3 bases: TGTGCCGTTCGTGTGGGAGACTATGGCTACACCTTC.

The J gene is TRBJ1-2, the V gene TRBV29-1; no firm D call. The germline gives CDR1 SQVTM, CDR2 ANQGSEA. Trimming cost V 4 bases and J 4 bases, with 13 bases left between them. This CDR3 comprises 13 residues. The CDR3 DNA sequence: TGCAGCGTTGGAGATAGCTACTTCTATGGCTACACCTTC. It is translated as CSVGDSYFYGYTF. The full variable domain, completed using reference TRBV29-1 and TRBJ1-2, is SAVISQKPSRDICQRGTSLTIQCQVDSQVTMMFWYRQQPGQSLTLIATANQGSEATYESGFVIDKFPISRPNLTFSTLTVSNMSPEDSSIYLCSVGDSYFYGYTFGSGTRLTVV.

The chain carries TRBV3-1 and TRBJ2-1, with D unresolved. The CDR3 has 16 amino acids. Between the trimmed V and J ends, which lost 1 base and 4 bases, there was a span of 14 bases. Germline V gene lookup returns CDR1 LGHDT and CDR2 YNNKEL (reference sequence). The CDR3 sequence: CASSQVSTLLYNEQFF. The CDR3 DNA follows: TGTGCCAGCAGCCAAGTTTCGACTCTCCTATACAATGAGCAGTTCTTC.

The CDR3 coding sequence is TGTGCCAGCAGCTTAAGGAGGGGACTGAGCACAGATACGCAGTATTTT. Translated: CASSLRRGLSTDTQYF. The genes are TRBV7-2 and TRBJ2-3; a weak D match, TRBD2 (6 bases). Germline V lookup: CDR1 SGHTA, CDR2 FQGNSA. The CDR3 extends over 16 amino acids. The ends were cut back, 2 bases at V and 0 bases at J, with 12 bases in the middle. The whole variable domain, remainder taken from reference TRBV7-2 and TRBJ2-3, is GAGVSQSPSNKVTEKGKDVELRCDPISGHTALYWYRQSLGQGLEFLIYFQGNSAPDKSGLPSDRFSAERTGGSVSTLTIQRTQQEDSAVYLCASSLRRGLSTDTQYFGPGTRLTVL.

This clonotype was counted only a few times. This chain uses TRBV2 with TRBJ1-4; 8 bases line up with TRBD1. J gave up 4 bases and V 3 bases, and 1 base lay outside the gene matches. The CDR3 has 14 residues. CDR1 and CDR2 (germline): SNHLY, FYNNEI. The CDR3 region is CASSEDRDNEKLFF. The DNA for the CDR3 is TGTGCCAGCAGTGAGGACAGGGATAATGAAAAACTGTTTTTT.

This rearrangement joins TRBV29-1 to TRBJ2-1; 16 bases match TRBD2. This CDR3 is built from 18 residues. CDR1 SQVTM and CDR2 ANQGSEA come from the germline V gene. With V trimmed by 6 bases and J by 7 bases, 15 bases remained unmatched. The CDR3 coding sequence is TGCAGCGTCGCCGTCCCGGGACTAGCGGGGGGGGAATGGAATGAGCAGTTCTTC. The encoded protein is CSVAVPGLAGGEWNEQFF.

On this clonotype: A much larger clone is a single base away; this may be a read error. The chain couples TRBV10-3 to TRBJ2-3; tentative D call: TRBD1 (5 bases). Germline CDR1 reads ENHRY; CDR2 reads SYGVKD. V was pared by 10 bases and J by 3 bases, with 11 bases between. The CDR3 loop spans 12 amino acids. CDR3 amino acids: CATRRGTDTQYF. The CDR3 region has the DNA TGTGCCACCAGAAGGGGTACAGATACGCAGTATTTT.

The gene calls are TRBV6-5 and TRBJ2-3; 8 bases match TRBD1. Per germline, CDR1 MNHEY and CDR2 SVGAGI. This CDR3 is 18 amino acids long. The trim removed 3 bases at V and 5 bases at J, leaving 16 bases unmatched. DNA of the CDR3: TGTGCCAGCAGTTATTCTCCAACCGACCAGGGGGCGGGAGATACGCAGTATTTT. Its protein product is CASSYSPTDQGAGDTQYF.